The 13 T cell receptor beta chains reported below all come from one sample, sequenced in a study of Ad26.COV2.S vaccination and SARS-CoV-2 variants (dated by TCRdb to the early 2020s). This sample's treatment or condition label indicates: approximately 18 received Ad26.COV2.S at low or high dose, single or two shots; 5 received placebo; per-sample allocation not given. For vaccine and placebo recipients, repertoires were sequenced using samples collected on day 63 after the first injection. The library was prepared using the immunoSEQ multiplex PCR assay. What TCRdb holds here is the immuneACCESS table cut down to in-frame rearrangements. Part of the clones is not present; checked against another copy, under half of the missing clones reflect an unresolved V gene, and the others are unexplained. The sample contains a few hundred thousand clones, around 86% of them found a single time. Of the sample, about 3% falls within the top ten clones.

Sequenced material: peripheral blood, taken in a trial of Ad26.COV2.S vaccine versus placebo. The receptor set was obtained from a person aged 18-65 years who received the Ad26.COV2.S COVID-19 vaccine or a placebo.

In regard to this clone: One base away lies a much larger clone, so this may be a sequencing read error. This chain uses TRBV27 with TRBJ2-7, with D unclear. This CDR3 region has 11 residues. V dropped 3 bases and J dropped 3 bases, with 3 bases sitting between them. CDR1 and CDR2 from the germline V gene are MNHEY and SMNVEV (reference sequence). CDR3 in DNA: TGTGCCAGCAGTTTTAACTACGAGCAGTACTTC. Its translation: CASSFNYEQYF.

The chain combines TRBV7-9 with TRBJ2-7, with TRBD1 identical over 8 bases. The CDR3 is 18 residues long. Germline lookup yields CDR1 SEHNR and CDR2 FQNEAQ (reference sequence). The V gene end was trimmed by 1 base and the J gene end by 4 bases; junction bases not matched to a gene: 15. DNA for the CDR3: TGTGCCAGCAGCTTAGTATATGGCGTTGGACAGGGCGGATACGAGCAGTACTTC. This sequence encodes CASSLVYGVGQGGYEQYF.

V and J are TRBV19 and TRBJ2-7; 8 positions match TRBD2. J was trimmed by 0 bases and V by 5 bases; bases with no gene match: 3. Germline values: CDR1 LNHDA, CDR2 SQIVND (reference sequence). This CDR3 is built from 14 residues. CDR3 nucleotide sequence: TGTGCCAGTAGTGTCCGGGAGGGCTCCTACGAGCAGTACTTC. The encoded protein is CASSVREGSYEQYF.

The chain is built from TRBV7-9 and TRBJ1-6; unclear D gene. CDR1 SEHNR and CDR2 FQNEAQ come from the germline V gene (reference sequence). The CDR3 length is 15 residues. The V end was cut by 5 bases, the J end by 6 bases, with 14 bases between. The CDR3 DNA sequence: TGTGCCAGCAGCCCACCCGAAACCGTTAATTCACCCCTCCACTTT. It codes for CASSPPETVNSPLHF.

The V gene is TRBV5-1, the J gene TRBJ1-2; 10 bases line up with TRBD1. With 4 bases clipped from V and 4 bases from J, the junction kept 7 bases outside the gene matches. CDR1 SGHRS and CDR2 YFSETQ come from the germline V gene. The CDR3 sequence is 15 residues long. The CDR3 nucleotides read TGCGCCAGCAGCGACGACAGGGGGCACCGCTATGGCTACACCTTC. Protein: CASSDDRGHRYGYTF.

V and J are TRBV7-2 and TRBJ2-7; 8 nucleotides agree with TRBD1. This CDR3 spans 15 amino acids. The germline gives CDR1 SGHTA, CDR2 FQGNSA. V lost 1 base to trimming and J lost 3 bases; unmatched junction nucleotides: 5. CDR3 coding DNA: TGTGCCAGCAGCTTAGTGGAAGGACAGGGCTACGAGCAGTACTTC. Amino acids: CASSLVEGQGYEQYF.

The chain couples TRBV6-5 to TRBJ2-7; D is perhaps TRBD2 (5 bases). V was trimmed by 7 bases and J by 0 bases, leaving 7 bases between them. The germline gives CDR1 MNHEY, CDR2 SVGAGI. CDR3 length: 12 amino acids. In nucleotides, the CDR3 is TGTGCCAGCACCGGGGACTCCTACGAGCAGTACTTC. It is translated as CASTGDSYEQYF.

The rearrangement uses TRBV4-1 and TRBJ2-2; tentative D call: TRBD1 (5 bases). The ends were cut back, 1 base at V and 5 bases at J, with 17 bases in the middle. This CDR3 region has 17 residues. CDR1 and CDR2 from the germline V gene are MGHRA and YSYEKL. The CDR3 reads CASSQAPPGSGTGELFF. DNA of the CDR3: TGCGCCAGCAGCCAAGCACCTCCAGGGTCAGGGACCGGGGAGCTGTTTTTT.

This rearrangement joins TRBV6-6 to TRBJ2-2, with TRBD2 matching 8 bases. CDR1 and CDR2 from the germline V gene are MNHNY and SVGAGI (reference sequence). The CDR3 runs 15 residues. V trimming: 5 bases; J trimming: 3 bases; junction bases outside the gene matches: 5. Here the CDR3 DNA reads TGTGCCAGCAGTCCCGGGACTAGTCACACCGGGGAGCTGTTTTTT. This translates into CASSPGTSHTGELFF.

This clone has only one observation. The chain carries TRBV19 and TRBJ1-2; no definite D call. Germline values: CDR1 LNHDA, CDR2 SQIVND (reference sequence). The germline V and J ends were trimmed by 7 bases and 5 bases, with 8 bases remaining between them. This CDR3 has 11 residues. The CDR3 protein is CASTMGYGYTF. In nucleotides, the CDR3 is TGTGCCAGTACCATGGGGTATGGCTACACCTTC. Variable domain in full (rest from reference TRBV19 and TRBJ1-2): DGGITQSPKYLFRKEGQNVTLSCEQNLNHDAMYWYRQDPGQGLRLIYYSQIVNDFQKGDIAEGYSVSREKKESFPLTVTSAQKNPTAFYLCASTMGYGYTFGSGTRLTVV.

This sequence joins TRBV12-3 or TRBV12-4 and TRBJ1-2; D ambiguous. The CDR3 sequence is 12 residues long. The V gene lost 8 bases and the J gene lost 4 bases, with 11 bases spanning the gap. The CDR3 DNA sequence: TGTGCCAGCGGCGGGATATTCTATGGCTACACCTTC. It yields the protein CASGGIFYGYTF.

V is TRBV29-1 and J is TRBJ1-2; TRBD1 might be the D (6 bases). Trimming shortened V by 4 bases and J by 4 bases, and 7 bases separated the two germline ends. This CDR3 has 11 amino acids. CDR1 and CDR2 from the germline V gene are SQVTM and ANQGSEA. CDR3 nucleotides: TGCAGCGTTGGAGGGGGCTATGGCTACACCTTC. It codes for CSVGGGYGYTF.

The gene calls are TRBV18 and TRBJ1-5; D unclear. The CDR3 is made up of 16 amino acids. The V end lost 3 bases, the J end lost 0 bases, and 12 bases lay between the germline ends. In germline, CDR1 is KGHSH, CDR2 LQKENI. The CDR3 is CASSPIDGNSNQPQHF. The DNA for the CDR3 is TGTGCCAGCTCACCTATAGACGGAAATAGCAATCAGCCCCAGCATTTT.